A selection of T cell receptor beta chains follows, all from one sample in a study of regulatory T cells in long-lasting Graves disease. In TCRdb, the multiplex PCR reads were re-called with MiXCR into one record per CDR3 protein. This table has fewer than 650,000 distinct CDR3 sequences, 15% to 20% appearing once. These same data were also listed under a study on T cells in Graves' hyperthyroidism and ophthalmopathy.

Source: peripheral blood mononuclear cells (PBMCs), taken at new diagnosis, from a patient treated with antithyroid drugs. The receptors shown here come from a woman in her twenties or thirties with Graves disease. CDR3s include the opening cysteine and the closing phenylalanine or tryptophan. D genes are given only for firm matches. Only some rows state a clone size, as once, few, many or a class for expanded clones.

V	size	J	D	CDR3	DNA
TRBV6-1	many	TRBJ2-7	.	CASSPLPYEQYF	TGTGCCAGCAGCCCGCTTCCCTACGAGCAGTACTTC
TRBV18	.	TRBJ2-3	.	CASSSQTSGDTQYF	TGTGCCAGCTCATCGCAGACTAGTGGAGATACGCAGTATTTT
TRBV28	many	TRBJ2-7	.	CASTLEGSSYEQYF	TGTGCCAGCACTCTGGAGGGGAGCTCCTACGAGCAGTACTTC
TRBV5-6	few	TRBJ1-1	.	CASSLVTAPSTEAFF	TGTGCCAGCAGTCTCGTCACAGCCCCAAGCACTGAAGCTTTCTTT
TRBV28	many	TRBJ2-5	.	CASSLLLVGETQYF	TGTGCCAGCAGTTTACTTTTGGTTGGGGAGACCCAGTACTTC
TRBV29-1	.	TRBJ2-3	TRBD2	CSVETGGGTDTQYF	TGCAGCGTTGAAACGGGAGGGGGCACAGATACGCAGTATTTT
TRBV3-1	.	TRBJ2-7	TRBD2	CASSQLTSGSSYEQYF	TGTGCCAGCAGCCAACTGACTAGCGGGAGCTCCTACGAGCAGTACTTC
TRBV13	.	TRBJ1-1	.	CASSLVGGARAFF	TGTGCCAGCAGCTTAGTGGGGGGCGCGAGGGCTTTCTTT
TRBV28	few	TRBJ1-5	.	CASSLSLMARPQHF	TGTGCCAGCAGTTTATCCCTTATGGCTCGGCCCCAGCATTTT
TRBV4-1	.	TRBJ2-5	TRBD2	CASSQGGGPASGEETQYF	TGCGCCAGCAGCCAAGGCGGGGGGCCGGCTAGCGGAGAAGAGACCCAGTACTTC
TRBV18	.	TRBJ1-3	.	CASSKDASGNTIYF	TGTGCCAGCTCAAAGGACGCCTCGGGAAACACCATATATTTT
TRBV7-9	.	TRBJ2-2	.	CASSTYTRPGELFF	TGTGCCAGCAGCACCTATACCCGCCCCGGGGAGCTGTTTTTT
TRBV29-1	few	TRBJ2-7	.	CSVLGLGHEQYF	TGCAGCGTTCTAGGGCTCGGGCACGAGCAGTACTTC
TRBV29-1	.	TRBJ2-7	TRBD1	CSVGRQGRNEQYF	TGCAGCGTCGGAAGACAGGGCCGTAACGAGCAGTACTTC
TRBV7-2	many	TRBJ1-1	.	CASSLVAGEDTEAFF	TGTGCCAGCAGCTTAGTCGCGGGGGAGGACACTGAAGCTTTCTTT
TRBV5-1	.	TRBJ1-1	.	CASSLTGTLRVDEAFF	TGCGCCAGCAGCTTGACAGGGACCCTCCGGGTTGATGAAGCTTTCTTT
TRBV20-1	many	TRBJ2-3	.	CSANRDADTQYF	TGCAGTGCAAATCGGGACGCAGATACGCAGTATTTT
TRBV20-1	few	TRBJ2-1	.	CSASRYSYNEQFF	TGCAGTGCTAGTAGGTACTCCTACAATGAGCAGTTCTTC
TRBV2	once	TRBJ2-2	.	CASSGQSSPGELFF	TGTGCCAGCAGTGGACAGTCCAGCCCCGGGGAGCTGTTTTTT
TRBV24-1	few	TRBJ2-1	TRBD2	CATSGRLAGDYNEQFF	TGTGCCACCAGTGGGCGCCTAGCGGGAGACTACAATGAGCAGTTCTTC